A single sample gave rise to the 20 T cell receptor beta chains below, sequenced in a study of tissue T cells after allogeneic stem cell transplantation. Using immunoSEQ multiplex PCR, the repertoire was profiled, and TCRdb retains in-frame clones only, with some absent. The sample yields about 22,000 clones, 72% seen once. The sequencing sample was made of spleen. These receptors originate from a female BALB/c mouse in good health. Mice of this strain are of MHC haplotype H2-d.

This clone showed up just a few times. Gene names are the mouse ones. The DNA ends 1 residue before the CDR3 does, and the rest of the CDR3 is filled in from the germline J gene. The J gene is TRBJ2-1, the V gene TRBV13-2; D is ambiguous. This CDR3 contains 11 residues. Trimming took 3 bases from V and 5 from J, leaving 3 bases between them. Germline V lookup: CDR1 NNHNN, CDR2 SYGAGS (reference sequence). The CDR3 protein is CASGANAEQFF. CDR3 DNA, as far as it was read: TGTGCCAGCGGTGCCAATGCTGAGCAGTTC.

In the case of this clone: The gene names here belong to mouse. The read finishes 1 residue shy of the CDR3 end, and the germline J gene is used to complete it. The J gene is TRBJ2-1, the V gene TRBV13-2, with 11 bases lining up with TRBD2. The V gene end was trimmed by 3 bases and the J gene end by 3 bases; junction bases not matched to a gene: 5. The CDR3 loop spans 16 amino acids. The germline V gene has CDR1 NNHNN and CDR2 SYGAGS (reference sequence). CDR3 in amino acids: CASGVDWGGSYAEQFF. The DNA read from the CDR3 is TGTGCCAGCGGTGTCGACTGGGGGGGAAGCTATGCTGAGCAGTTC.

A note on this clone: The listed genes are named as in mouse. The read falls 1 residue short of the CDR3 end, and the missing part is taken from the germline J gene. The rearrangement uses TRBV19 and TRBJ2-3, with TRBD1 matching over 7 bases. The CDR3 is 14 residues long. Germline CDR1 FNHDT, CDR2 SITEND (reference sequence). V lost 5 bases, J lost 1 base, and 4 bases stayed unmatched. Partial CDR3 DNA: TGTGCCAGCAGCAGACAGGGAGGTGCAGAAACGCTGTAT. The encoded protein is CASSRQGGAETLY. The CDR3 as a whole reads CASSRQGGAETLYF.

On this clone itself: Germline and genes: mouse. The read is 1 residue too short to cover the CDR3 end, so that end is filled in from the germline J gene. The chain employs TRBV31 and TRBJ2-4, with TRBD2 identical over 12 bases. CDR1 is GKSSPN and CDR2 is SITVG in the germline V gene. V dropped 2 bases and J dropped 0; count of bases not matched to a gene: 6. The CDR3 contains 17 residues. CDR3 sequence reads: CAWSNPGLGGSQNTLYF. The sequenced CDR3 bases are TGTGCCTGGAGTAATCCGGGACTGGGGGGCAGTCAAAACACCTTGTAC.

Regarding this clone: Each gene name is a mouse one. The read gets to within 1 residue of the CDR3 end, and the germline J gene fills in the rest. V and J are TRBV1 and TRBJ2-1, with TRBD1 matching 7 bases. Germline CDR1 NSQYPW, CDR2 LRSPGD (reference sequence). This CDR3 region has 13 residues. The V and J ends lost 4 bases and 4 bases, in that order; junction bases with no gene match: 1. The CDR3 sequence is CTCSEGQYAEQFF. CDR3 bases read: TGCACCTGCAGTGAGGGACAGTATGCTGAGCAGTTC.

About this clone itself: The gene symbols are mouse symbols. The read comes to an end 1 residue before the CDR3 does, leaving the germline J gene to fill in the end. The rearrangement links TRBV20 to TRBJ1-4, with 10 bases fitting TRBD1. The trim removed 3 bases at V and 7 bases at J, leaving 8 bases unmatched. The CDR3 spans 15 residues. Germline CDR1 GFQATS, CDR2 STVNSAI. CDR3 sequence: CGASRTGGGSERLFF. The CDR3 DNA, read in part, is TGTGGTGCTAGCCGGACAGGGGGAGGGAGCGAAAGATTATTT.

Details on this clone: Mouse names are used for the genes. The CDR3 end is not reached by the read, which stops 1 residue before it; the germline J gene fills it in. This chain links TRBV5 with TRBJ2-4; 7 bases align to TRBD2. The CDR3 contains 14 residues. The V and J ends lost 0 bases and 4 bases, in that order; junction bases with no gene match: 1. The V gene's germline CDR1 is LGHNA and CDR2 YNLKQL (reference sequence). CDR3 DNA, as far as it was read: TGTGCCAGCAGCCAAGACTGGGGGAAAAACACCTTGTAC. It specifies CASSQDWGKNTLY. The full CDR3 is CASSQDWGKNTLYF.

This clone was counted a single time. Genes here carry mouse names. The covered CDR3 bases are TGCACCTGCAGTGCAGATTTGCAAGACACCCAGTAC. Translating it yields CTCSADLQDTQY. The entire CDR3 is CTCSADLQDTQYF. The chain is built from TRBV1 and TRBJ2-5, with D unclear. The read stops 1 residue short of the end of the CDR3; the missing end is completed from the germline J gene. This CDR3 is built from 13 residues. Trimming took off 0 bases at V and 3 bases at J, with 4 bases between the two ends. Germline lookup yields CDR1 NSQYPW and CDR2 LRSPGD (reference sequence).

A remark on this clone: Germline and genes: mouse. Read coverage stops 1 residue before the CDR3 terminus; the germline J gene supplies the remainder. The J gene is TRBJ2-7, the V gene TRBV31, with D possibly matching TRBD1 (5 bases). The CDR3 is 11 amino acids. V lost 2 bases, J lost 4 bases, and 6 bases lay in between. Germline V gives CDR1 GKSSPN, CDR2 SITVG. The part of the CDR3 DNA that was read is TGTGCCTGGAGTTCAGGGTATGAACAGTAC. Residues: CAWSSGYEQY. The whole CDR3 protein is CAWSSGYEQYF.

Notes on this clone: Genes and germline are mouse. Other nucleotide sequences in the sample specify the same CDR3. The covered CDR3 bases are TGTGGTGCTAGGGACGGCGGTCAAAACACCTTGTAC. The encoded protein is CGARDGGQNTLY. The whole CDR3 is CGARDGGQNTLYF. The V call is TRBV20, the J call TRBJ2-4; unclear D gene. The CDR3 goes on 1 residue after the read ends, and that part is filled in from the germline J gene. V was clipped by 0 bases and J by 1 base, with 5 bases between them. The CDR3 length is 13 residues. Germline values: CDR1 GFQATS, CDR2 STVNSAI.

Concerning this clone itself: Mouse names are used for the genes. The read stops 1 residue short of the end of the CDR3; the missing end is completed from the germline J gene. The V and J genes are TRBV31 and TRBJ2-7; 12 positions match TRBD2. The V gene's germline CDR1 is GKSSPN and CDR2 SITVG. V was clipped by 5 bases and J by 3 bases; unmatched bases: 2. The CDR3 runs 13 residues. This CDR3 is CAWGLGGVYEQYF. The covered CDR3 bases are TGTGCCTGGGGACTGGGGGGGGTCTATGAACAGTAC.

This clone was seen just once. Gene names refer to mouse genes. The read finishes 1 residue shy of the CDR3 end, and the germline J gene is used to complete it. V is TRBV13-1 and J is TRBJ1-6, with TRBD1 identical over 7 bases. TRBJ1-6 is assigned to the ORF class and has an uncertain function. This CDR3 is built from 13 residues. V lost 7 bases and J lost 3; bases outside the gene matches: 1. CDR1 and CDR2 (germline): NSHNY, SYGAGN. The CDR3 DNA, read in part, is TGTGCCAGCCGGGACAGCTATAATTCGCCCCTCTAC. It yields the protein CASRDSYNSPLY. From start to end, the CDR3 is CASRDSYNSPLYF.

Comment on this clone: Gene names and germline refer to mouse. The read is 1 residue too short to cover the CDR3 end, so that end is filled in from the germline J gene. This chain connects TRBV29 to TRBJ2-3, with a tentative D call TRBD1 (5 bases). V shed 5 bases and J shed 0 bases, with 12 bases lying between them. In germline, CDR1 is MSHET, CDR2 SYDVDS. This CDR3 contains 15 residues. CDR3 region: CASSSDSSSAETLYF. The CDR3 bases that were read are TGTGCTAGCAGTAGTGACAGTTCTAGTGCAGAAACGCTGTAT.

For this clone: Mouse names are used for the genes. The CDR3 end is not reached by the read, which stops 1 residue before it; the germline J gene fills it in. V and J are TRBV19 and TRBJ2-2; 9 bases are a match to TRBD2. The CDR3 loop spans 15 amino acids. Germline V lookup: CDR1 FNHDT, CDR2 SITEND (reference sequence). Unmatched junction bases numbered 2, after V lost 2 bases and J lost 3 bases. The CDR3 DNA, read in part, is TGTGCCAGCAGTATTTGGGGGGGCGACACCGGGCAGCTCTAC. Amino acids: CASSIWGGDTGQLY. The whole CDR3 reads CASSIWGGDTGQLYF.

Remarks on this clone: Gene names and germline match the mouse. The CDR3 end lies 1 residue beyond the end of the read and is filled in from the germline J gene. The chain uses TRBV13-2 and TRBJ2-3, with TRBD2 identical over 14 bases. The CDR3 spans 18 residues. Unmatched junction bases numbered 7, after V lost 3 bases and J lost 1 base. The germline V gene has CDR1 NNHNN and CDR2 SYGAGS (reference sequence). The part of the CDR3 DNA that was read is TGTGCCAGCGGTGGCCGGGACTGGGGGGGCGCGGGTGCAGAAACGCTGTAT. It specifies CASGGRDWGGAGAETLY. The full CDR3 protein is CASGGRDWGGAGAETLYF.

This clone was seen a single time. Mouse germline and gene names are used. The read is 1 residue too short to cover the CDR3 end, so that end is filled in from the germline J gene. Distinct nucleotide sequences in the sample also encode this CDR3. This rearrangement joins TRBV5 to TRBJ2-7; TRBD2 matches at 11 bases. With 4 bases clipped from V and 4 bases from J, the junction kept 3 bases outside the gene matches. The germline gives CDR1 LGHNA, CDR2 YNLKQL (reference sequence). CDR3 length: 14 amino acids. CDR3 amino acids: CASSPRDWGYEQYF. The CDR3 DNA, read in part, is TGTGCCAGCAGCCCTCGGGACTGGGGGTATGAACAGTAC.

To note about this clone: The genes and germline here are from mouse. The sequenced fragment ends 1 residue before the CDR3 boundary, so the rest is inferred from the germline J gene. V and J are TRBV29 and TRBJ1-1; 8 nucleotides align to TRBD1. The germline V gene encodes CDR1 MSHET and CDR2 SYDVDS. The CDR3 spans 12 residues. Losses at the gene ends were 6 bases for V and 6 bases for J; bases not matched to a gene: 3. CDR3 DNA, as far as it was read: TGTGCTAGCAGCACGACAGGGGCAGAAGTCTTC. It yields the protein CASSTTGAEVF. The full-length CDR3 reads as CASSTTGAEVFF. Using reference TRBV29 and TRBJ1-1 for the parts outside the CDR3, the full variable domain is DMKVTQMPRYLIKRMGENVLLECGQDMSHETMYWYRQDPGLGLQLIYISYDVDSNSEGDIPKGYRVSRKKREHFSLILDSAKTNQTSVYFCASSTTGAEVFFGKGTRLTVV.

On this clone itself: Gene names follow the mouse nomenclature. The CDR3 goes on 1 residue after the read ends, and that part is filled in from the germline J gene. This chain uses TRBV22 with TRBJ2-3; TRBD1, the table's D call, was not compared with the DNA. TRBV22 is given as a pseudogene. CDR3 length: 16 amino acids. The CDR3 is CASSCQGAPSAETLYF. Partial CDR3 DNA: TGTGCCAGCAGTTGTCAGGGGGCGCCTAGTGCAGAAACGCTGTAT.

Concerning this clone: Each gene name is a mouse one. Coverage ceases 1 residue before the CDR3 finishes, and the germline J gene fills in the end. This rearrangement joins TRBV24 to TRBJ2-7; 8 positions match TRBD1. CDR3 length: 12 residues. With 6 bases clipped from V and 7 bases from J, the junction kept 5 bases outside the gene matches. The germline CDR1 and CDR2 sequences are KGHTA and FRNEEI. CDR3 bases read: TGTGCCAGCAGCCTCAGGGGGCGGGAACAGTAC. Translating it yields CASSLRGREQY. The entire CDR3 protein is CASSLRGREQYF.

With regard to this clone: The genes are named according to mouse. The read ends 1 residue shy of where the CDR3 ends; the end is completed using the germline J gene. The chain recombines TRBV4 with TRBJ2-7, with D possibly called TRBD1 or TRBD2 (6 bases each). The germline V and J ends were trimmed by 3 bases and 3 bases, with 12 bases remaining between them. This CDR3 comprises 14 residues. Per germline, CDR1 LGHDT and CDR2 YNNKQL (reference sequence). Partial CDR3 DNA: TGTGCCAGCAGCTACGATCGGGGGCACTATGAACAGTAC. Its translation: CASSYDRGHYEQY. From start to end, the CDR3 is CASSYDRGHYEQYF.